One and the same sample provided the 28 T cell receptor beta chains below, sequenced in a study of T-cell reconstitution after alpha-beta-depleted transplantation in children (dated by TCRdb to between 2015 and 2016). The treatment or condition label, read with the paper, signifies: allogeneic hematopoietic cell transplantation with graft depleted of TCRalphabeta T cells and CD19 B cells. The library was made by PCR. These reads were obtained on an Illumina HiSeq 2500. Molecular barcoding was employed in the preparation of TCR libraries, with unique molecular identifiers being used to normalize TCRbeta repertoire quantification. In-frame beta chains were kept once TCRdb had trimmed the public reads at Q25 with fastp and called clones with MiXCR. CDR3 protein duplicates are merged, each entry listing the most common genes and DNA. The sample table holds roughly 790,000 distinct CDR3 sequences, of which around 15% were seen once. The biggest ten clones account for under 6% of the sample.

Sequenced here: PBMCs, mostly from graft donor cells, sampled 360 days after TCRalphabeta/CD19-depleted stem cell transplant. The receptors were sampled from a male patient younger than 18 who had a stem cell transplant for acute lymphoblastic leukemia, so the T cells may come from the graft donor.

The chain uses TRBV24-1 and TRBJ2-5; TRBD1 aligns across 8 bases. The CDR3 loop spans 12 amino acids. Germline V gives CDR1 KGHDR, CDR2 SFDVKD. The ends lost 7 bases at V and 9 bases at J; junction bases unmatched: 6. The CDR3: CATSQTGDPQYF. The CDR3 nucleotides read TGTGCCACCAGCCAGACAGGGGACCCCCAGTACTTC.

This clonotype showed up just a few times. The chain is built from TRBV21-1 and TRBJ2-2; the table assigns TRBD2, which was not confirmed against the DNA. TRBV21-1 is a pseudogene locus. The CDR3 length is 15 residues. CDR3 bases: TGTGCCAGCAGCAAACAGGGCCCAATGACCGGGGAGCTGTTTTTT. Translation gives CASSKQGPMTGELFF.

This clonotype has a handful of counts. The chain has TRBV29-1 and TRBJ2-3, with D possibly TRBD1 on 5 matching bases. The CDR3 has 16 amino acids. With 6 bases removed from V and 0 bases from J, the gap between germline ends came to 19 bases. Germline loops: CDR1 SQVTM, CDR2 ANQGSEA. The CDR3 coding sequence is TGCAGCGTCTGCAAACGACAGAGATCTAGCACAGATACGCAGTATTTT. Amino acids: CSVCKRQRSSTDTQYF.

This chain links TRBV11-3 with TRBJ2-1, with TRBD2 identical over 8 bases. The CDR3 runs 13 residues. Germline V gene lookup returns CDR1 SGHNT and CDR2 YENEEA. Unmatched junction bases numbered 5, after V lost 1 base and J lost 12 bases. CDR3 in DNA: TGTGCCAGCAGCTTAGGGACTGGGACTAGGCAGTTCTTC. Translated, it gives CASSLGTGTRQFF.

This chain's CDR3 is CASSWRQDTEAFF. CDR3 in DNA: TGCGCCAGCAGCTGGCGTCAGGACACTGAAGCTTTCTTT. This chain uses TRBV5-1 with TRBJ1-1; no firm D call. The CDR3 totals 13 residues. Germline loops: CDR1 SGHRS, CDR2 YFSETQ. V dropped 3 bases and J dropped 3 bases, with 9 bases sitting between them.

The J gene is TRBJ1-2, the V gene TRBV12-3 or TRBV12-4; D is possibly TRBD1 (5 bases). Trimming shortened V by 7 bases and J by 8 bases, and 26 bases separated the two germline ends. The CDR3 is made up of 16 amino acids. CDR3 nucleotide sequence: TGTGCCAGCACTGTGAGAGGGGCAGGGTTGAGCTACGGCTACACCTTC. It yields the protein CASTVRGAGLSYGYTF.

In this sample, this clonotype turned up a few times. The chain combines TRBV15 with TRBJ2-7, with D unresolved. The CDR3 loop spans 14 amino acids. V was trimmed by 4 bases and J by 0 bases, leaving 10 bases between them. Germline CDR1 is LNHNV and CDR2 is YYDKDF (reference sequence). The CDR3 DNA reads TGTGCCACCAGCACCCGAACTACCTCCTACGAGCAGTACTTC. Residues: CATSTRTTSYEQYF.

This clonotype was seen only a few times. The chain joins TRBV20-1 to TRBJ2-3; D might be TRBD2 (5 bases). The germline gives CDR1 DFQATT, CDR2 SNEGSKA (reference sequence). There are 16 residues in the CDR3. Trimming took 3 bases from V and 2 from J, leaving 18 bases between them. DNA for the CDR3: TGCAGTGCTAGCCCAATCTTAAGCGGAGACACAGATACGCAGTATTTT. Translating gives CSASPILSGDTDTQYF.

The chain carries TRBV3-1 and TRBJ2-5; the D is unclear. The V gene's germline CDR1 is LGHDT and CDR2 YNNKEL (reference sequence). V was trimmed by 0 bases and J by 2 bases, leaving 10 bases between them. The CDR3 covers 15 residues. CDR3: CASSQDEWGQETQYF. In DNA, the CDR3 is TGTGCCAGCAGCCAAGATGAGTGGGGACAAGAGACCCAGTACTTC.

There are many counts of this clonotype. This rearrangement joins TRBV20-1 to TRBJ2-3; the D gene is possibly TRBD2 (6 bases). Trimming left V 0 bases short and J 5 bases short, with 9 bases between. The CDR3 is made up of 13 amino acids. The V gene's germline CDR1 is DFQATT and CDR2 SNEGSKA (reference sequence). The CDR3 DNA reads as TGCAGTGCTAGAGATGTGGGGGGAGATACGCAGTATTTT. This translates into CSARDVGGDTQYF.

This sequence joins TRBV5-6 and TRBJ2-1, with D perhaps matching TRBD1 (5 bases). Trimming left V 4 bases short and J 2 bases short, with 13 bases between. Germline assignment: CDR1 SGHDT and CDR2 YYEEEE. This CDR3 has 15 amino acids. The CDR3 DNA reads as TGTGCCAGCAGCCCCGGACAAAAGCCCTACAATGAGCAGTTCTTC. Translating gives CASSPGQKPYNEQFF.

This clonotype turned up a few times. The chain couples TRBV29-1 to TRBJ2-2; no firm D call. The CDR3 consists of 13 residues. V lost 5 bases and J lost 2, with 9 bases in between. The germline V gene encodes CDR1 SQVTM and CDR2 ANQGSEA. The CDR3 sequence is CSVLGINTGELFF. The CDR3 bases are TGCAGCGTTCTAGGGATAAACACCGGGGAGCTGTTTTTT.

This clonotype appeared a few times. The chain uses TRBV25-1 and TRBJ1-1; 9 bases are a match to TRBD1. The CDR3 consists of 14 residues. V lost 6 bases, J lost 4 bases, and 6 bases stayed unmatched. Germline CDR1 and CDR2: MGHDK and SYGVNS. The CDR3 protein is CASRGTGRATEAFF. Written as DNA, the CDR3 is TGTGCCAGCAGAGGGACAGGGAGGGCCACTGAAGCTTTCTTT.

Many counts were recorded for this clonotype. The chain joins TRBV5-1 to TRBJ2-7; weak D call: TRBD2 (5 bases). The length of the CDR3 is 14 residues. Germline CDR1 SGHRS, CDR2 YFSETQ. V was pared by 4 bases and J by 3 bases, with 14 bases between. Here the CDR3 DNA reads TGCGCCAGCAGCAATTCGGGATCGCACTACGAGCAGTACTTC. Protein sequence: CASSNSGSHYEQYF.

Here the CDR3 reads CASSLSGAVYEQYF. CDR3 coding DNA: TGCGCCAGCAGCTTAAGCGGGGCGGTCTACGAGCAGTACTTC. This chain uses TRBV5-1 with TRBJ2-7; 7 bases line up with TRBD2. J was trimmed by 3 bases and V by 2 bases; bases with no gene match: 5. This CDR3 spans 14 amino acids. The germline CDR1 and CDR2 sequences are SGHRS and YFSETQ.

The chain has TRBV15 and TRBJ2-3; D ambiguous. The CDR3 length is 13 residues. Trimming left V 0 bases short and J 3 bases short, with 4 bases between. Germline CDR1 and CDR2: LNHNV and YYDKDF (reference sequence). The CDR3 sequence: CATSRDMTDTQYF. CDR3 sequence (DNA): TGTGCCACCAGCAGAGATATGACAGATACGCAGTATTTT.

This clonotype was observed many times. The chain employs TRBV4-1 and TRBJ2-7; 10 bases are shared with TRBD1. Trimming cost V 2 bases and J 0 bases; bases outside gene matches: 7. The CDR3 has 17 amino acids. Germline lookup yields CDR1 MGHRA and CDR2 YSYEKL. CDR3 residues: CASSQPPGTGDSYEQYF. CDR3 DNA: TGCGCCAGCAGCCAACCCCCAGGGACAGGGGACTCCTACGAGCAGTACTTC.

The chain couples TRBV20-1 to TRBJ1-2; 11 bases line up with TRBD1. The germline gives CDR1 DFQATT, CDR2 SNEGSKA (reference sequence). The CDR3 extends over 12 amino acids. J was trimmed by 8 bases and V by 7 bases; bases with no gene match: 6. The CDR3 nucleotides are TGCAGTGGCCGGGACAGGGGGAAGGGCTACACCTTC. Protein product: CSGRDRGKGYTF.

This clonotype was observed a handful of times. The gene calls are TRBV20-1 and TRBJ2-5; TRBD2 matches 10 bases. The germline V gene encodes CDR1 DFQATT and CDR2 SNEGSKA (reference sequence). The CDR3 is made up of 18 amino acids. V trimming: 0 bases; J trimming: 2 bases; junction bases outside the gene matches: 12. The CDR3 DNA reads TGCAGTGCTAGAGATTGGGCTAGCGGGAGAGATTGGCAAGAGACCCAGTACTTC. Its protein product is CSARDWASGRDWQETQYF.

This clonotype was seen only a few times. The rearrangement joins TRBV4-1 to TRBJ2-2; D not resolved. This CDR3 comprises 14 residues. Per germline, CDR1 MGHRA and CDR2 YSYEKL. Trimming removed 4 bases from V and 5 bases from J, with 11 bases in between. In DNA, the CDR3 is TGCGCCAGCAGCCCTGGGATGGGAACCGGGGAGCTGTTTTTT. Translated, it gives CASSPGMGTGELFF.

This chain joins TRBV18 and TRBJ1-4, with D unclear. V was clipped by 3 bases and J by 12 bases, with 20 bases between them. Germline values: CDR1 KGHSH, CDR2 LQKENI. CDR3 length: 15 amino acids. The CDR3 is CASSPLDGFTGQLFF. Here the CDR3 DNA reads TGTGCCAGCTCACCCTTGGACGGTTTTACCGGGCAACTGTTTTTT.

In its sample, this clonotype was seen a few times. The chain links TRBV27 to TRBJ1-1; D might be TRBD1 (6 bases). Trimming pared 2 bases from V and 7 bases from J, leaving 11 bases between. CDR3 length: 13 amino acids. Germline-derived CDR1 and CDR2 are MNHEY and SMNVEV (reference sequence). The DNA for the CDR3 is TGTGCCAGCAGTTTAGTCAGGGGCGTTGAAGCTTTCTTT. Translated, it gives CASSLVRGVEAFF.

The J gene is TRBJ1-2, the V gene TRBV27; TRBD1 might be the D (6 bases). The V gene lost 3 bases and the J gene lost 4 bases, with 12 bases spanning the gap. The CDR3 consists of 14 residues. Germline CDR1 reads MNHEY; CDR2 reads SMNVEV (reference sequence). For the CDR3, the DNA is TGTGCCAGCAGTTTCGGGGACAATATCTATGGCTACACCTTC. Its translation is CASSFGDNIYGYTF.

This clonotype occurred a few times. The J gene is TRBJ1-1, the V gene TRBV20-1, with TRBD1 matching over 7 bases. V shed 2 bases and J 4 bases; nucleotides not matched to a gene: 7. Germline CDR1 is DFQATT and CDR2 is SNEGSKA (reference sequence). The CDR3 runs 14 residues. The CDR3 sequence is CSARPSTGRTEAFF. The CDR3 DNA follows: TGCAGTGCTAGACCTTCGACAGGGCGCACTGAAGCTTTCTTT.

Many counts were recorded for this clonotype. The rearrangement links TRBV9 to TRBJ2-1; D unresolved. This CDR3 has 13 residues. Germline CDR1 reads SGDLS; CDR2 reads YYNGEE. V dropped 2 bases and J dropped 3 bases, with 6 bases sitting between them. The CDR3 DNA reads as TGTGCCAGCAGCGTTACAGTCTACAATGAGCAGTTCTTC. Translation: CASSVTVYNEQFF. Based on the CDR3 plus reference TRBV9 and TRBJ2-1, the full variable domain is DSGVTQTPKHLITATGQRVTLRCSPRSGDLSVYWYQQSLDQGLQFLIQYYNGEERAKGNILERFSAQQFPDLHSELNLSSLELGDSALYFCASSVTVYNEQFFGPGTRLTVL.

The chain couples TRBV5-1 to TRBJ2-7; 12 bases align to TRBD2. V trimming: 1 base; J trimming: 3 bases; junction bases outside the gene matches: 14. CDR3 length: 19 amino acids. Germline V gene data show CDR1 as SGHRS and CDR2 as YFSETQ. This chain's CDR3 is CASSLSLAGGRTSYYEQYF. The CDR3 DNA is TGCGCCAGCAGCTTGTCTCTAGCGGGAGGGCGGACCTCCTACTACGAGCAGTACTTC. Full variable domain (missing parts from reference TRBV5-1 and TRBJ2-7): KAGVTQTPRYLIKTRGQQVTLSCSPISGHRSVSWYQQTPGQGLQFLFEYFSETQRNKGNFPGRFSGRQFSNSRSEMNVSTLELGDSALYLCASSLSLAGGRTSYYEQYFGPGTRLTVT.

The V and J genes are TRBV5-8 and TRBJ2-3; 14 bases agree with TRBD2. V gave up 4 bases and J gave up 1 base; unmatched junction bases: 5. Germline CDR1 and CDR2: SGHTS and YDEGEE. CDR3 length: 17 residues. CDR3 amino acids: CASSPGLAGEGTDTQYF. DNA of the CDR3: TGTGCCAGCAGCCCGGGACTAGCGGGAGAGGGCACAGATACGCAGTATTTT.

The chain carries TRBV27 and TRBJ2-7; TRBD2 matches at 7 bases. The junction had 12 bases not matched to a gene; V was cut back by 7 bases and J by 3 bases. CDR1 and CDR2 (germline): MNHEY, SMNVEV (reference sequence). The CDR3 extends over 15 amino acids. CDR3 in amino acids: CASNLAGSPFYEQYF. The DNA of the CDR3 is TGTGCCAGCAACTTAGCGGGCTCGCCCTTCTACGAGCAGTACTTC.